The source of this T cell receptor (beta chain) is a study of T-cell reconstitution after alpha-beta-depleted transplantation in children (dated by TCRdb to about 2016). About the investigation overall: Using TCR repertoire profiling, the study quantitatively followed how T-cell immune reconstitution unfolded in children after TCRalphabeta/CD19-depleted allogeneic hematopoietic cell transplantation.

This clonotype occurred many times. This receptor's antigen is unknown. Base-call qualities are not available, and no considerably larger clone is one nucleotide away. The study at large found these results: In some patients, high TCRbeta diversity at day 60 was attributed to recipient T cells and intrathymic progenitors that had survived conditioning. Apparently early alphabetaT-cell count recovery about two months after transplant reportedly relied on only several hundred rapidly expanded clones derived from non-depleted graft cells. The frequencies of hyperexpanded clones fell over the following months, and after one year, T-cell counts and TCRbeta diversity were mostly attributed to newly produced T cells.

A distance of 9 bases separates the germline ends of V and J, which lose 1 base and 2 bases respectively. CDR1 and CDR2 (DFQATT, SNEGSKA) derive from the germline V gene (reference sequence). CDR3 length: 14 amino acids, cysteine to phenylalanine. The sequence is cut down to CDR3 DNA, 42 bases in frame from base 1. The receptor library was made with PCR. TCRdb shows the sequencer as Illumina HiSeq 2500. Molecular barcoding was employed in the preparation of TCR libraries, with unique molecular identifiers being used to normalize TCRbeta repertoire quantification. In TCRdb, the public reads were trimmed at Q25 with fastp and aligned with MiXCR, with productive beta chains retained. Under each unique CDR3 protein, matching rows form one entry showing the most common genes and DNA. The sample table shows about a million distinct CDR3 sequences, and roughly 29% are seen once. The ten largest clones capture roughly 27% of the sample.

Read against the paper, the sample's treatment or condition label means: allogeneic hematopoietic cell transplantation with graft depleted of TCRalphabeta T cells and CD19 B cells. The transplant recipients were children given TCRalphabeta/CD19-depleted allogeneic hematopoietic cell grafts. This chain is built from TRBV20-1 and TRBJ2-1; possibly the D gene is TRBD1, per 6 matching bases. The sample in question was PBMCs, mostly from graft donor cells, obtained 360 days after TCRalphabeta/CD19-depleted stem cell transplant. The clonotype comes from a boy in the first two years of life who had a stem cell transplant for SCID, so the T cells may come from the graft donor. The CDR3: CSARVWGPYNEQFF. The nucleotide sequence reads as follows: TGCAGTGCTAGAGTGTGGGGGCCCTACAATGAGCAGTTCTTC.